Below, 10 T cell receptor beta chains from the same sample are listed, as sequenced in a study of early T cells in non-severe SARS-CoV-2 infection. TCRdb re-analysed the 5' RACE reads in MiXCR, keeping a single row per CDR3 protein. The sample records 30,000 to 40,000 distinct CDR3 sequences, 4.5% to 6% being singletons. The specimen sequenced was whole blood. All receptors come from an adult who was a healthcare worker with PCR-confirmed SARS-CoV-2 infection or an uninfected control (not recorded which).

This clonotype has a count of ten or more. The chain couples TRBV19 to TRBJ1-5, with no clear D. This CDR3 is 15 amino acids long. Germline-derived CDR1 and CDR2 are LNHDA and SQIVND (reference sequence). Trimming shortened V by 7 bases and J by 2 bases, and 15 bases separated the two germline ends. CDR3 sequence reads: CASTLDRVGNQPQHF. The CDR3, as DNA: TGTGCCAGTACCCTGGACCGTGTTGGCAATCAGCCCCAGCATTTT.

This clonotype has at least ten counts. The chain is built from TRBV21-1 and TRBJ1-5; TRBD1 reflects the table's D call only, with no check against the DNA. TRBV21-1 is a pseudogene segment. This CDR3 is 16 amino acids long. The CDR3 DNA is TGTGCCAGCAGCAAAGCTGGACAGGGTGGCAATCAGCCCCAGCATTTT. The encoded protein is CASSKAGQGGNQPQHF.

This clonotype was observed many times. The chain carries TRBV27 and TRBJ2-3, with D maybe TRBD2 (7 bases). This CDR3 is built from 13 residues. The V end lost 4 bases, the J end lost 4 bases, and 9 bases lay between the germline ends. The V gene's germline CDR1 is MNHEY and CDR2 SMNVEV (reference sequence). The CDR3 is CASSWEGADTQYF. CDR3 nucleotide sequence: TGTGCCAGCAGTTGGGAGGGGGCAGATACGCAGTATTTT.

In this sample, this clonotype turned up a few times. In DNA, the CDR3 is TGCAGTGCCTCCGATCCCCGCACAGATACGCAGTATTTT. Amino acid sequence: CSASDPRTDTQYF. This chain connects TRBV20-1 to TRBJ2-3, with D hard to call. The CDR3 is 13 amino acids. Per the germline V gene, CDR1 is DFQATT and CDR2 is SNEGSKA (reference sequence). The V end lost 6 bases, the J end lost 1 base, and 11 bases lay between the germline ends.

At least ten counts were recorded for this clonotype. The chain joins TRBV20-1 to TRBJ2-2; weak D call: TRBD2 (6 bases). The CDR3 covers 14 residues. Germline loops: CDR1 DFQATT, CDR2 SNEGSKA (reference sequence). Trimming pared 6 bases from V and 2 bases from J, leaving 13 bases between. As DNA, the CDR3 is TGCAGTGCCGGGGACTCTTCAAACACCGGGGAGCTGTTTTTT. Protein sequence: CSAGDSSNTGELFF.

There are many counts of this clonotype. The CDR3 coding sequence is TGTGCCAGCAGCTCGGGACAGGGGCACACTGAAGCTTTCTTT. Translating gives CASSSGQGHTEAFF. The chain uses TRBV7-9 and TRBJ1-1; 10 nucleotides line up with TRBD1. The CDR3 length is 14 residues. In germline, CDR1 is SEHNR, CDR2 FQNEAQ (reference sequence). J gave up 3 bases and V 4 bases, and 2 bases lay outside the gene matches.

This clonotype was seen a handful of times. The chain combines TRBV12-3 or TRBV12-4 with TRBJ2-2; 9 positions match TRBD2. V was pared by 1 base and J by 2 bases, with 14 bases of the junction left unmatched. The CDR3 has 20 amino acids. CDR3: CASSLVPFLTSGLNTGELFF. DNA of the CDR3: TGTGCCAGCAGTTTAGTTCCTTTTCTTACTAGCGGGCTAAACACCGGGGAGCTGTTTTTT.

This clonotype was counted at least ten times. Here the CDR3 DNA reads TGCAGTGCTACCACGGGACTAGCGGGGGGGGCGAGCTCCTACGAGCAGTACTTC. The encoded protein is CSATTGLAGGASSYEQYF. The chain has TRBV20-1 and TRBJ2-7, with 16 positions matching TRBD2. Germline V lookup: CDR1 DFQATT, CDR2 SNEGSKA (reference sequence). Trimming took 4 bases from V and 0 from J; bases not matched to a gene: 9. The CDR3 sequence is 18 residues long.

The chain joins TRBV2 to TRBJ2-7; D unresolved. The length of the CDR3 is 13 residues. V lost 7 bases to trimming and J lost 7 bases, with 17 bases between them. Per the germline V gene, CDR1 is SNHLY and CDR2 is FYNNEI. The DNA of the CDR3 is TGTGCCAGCAACGGCCAACTATTTGGAGAGCAGTACTTC. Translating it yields CASNGQLFGEQYF.

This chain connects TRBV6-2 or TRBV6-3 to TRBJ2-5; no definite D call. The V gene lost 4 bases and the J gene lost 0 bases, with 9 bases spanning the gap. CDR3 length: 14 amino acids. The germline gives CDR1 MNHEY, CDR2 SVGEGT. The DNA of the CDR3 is TGTGCCAGCAGTTTCCCTAGAGACCAAGAGACCCAGTACTTC. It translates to CASSFPRDQETQYF.